The rows below give T cell receptor beta chains drawn from one sample of a study of T cell responses to AZD1222 COVID-19 vaccine. Measured with immunoSEQ multiplex PCR; TCRdb has only the in-frame clones, and not every one. Among about 110,000 clones, approximately 89% were seen once, and the ten largest hold about 3%. The source was peripheral blood, collected on day 0 of MenACWY control vaccination. Receptors originate from an adult in good health. Both conserved end residues are part of each CDR3. A D gene is named only where the DNA matches it firmly. Clone size, where shown, is once, few, many, or a class for clones that have expanded.

cdr3_nt: TGTGCCAGCAGCTTTCAGGGAGATACGCAGTATTTT
cdr3_aa: CASSFQGDTQYF
clone_size: -
d_call: -
cdr3_length: 12
j_call: TRBJ2-3
v_call: TRBV5-8

cdr3_nt: TGTGCTAGTGGTTTGTTACAGGGAGGTTCACCCCTCCACTTT
cdr3_aa: CASGLLQGGSPLHF
clone_size: -
d_call: -
cdr3_length: 14
j_call: TRBJ1-6
v_call: TRBV12-5

cdr3_nt: TGTGCCAGTACTGAAGAACCCTTTTATGAAGAAGGCTACACCTTC
cdr3_aa: CASTEEPFYEEGYTF
clone_size: -
d_call: -
cdr3_length: 15
j_call: TRBJ1-2
v_call: TRBV19

cdr3_nt: TGTGCCAGCAGTTACTCAATGGACAATCCCTACGAGCAGTACTTC
cdr3_aa: CASSYSMDNPYEQYF
clone_size: -
d_call: -
cdr3_length: 15
j_call: TRBJ2-7
v_call: TRBV6-5

cdr3_nt: TGTGCCAGCAGCCGGGGGGGCACAGATACGCAGTATTTT
cdr3_aa: CASSRGGTDTQYF
clone_size: -
d_call: TRBD2
cdr3_length: 13
j_call: TRBJ2-3
v_call: TRBV6-5

cdr3_nt: TGTGCCAGCAGCTTAGGTTCCCTGATGAGGAATTCACCCCTCCACTTT
cdr3_aa: CASSLGSLMRNSPLHF
clone_size: -
d_call: -
cdr3_length: 16
j_call: TRBJ1-6
v_call: TRBV13

cdr3_nt: TGTGCCAGCAGTTACTCGACTACAGGGAATTCACCCCTCCACTTT
cdr3_aa: CASSYSTTGNSPLHF
clone_size: few
d_call: -
cdr3_length: 15
j_call: TRBJ1-6
v_call: TRBV6-6

cdr3_nt: TGTGCCAGCAGCTTAGCGATTGGAGGACGACCAGGAGACTACGAGCAGTACTTC
cdr3_aa: CASSLAIGGRPGDYEQYF
clone_size: once
d_call: -
cdr3_length: 18
j_call: TRBJ2-7
v_call: TRBV7-8

cdr3_nt: TGTGCCAGCAGTCTGACTGTATTGGAAGGAAACACCATATATTTT
cdr3_aa: CASSLTVLEGNTIYF
clone_size: -
d_call: -
cdr3_length: 15
j_call: TRBJ1-3
v_call: TRBV6-5

cdr3_nt: TGTGCCAGCAGTAGGCCACAGGGTAGTGGCACTGAAGCTTTCTTT
cdr3_aa: CASSRPQGSGTEAFF
clone_size: -
d_call: -
cdr3_length: 15
j_call: TRBJ1-1
v_call: TRBV6-5

cdr3_nt: TGCGCCAGCAGCCAGTTCAGACTAGCGCAGGGAGCCTACGAGCAGTACTTC
cdr3_aa: CASSQFRLAQGAYEQYF
clone_size: -
d_call: TRBD2
cdr3_length: 17
j_call: TRBJ2-7
v_call: TRBV4-1

cdr3_nt: TGTGCCAGCAGCTTCTCAGGGAGGGTCGGGGATGAAGCTTTCTTT
cdr3_aa: CASSFSGRVGDEAFF
clone_size: -
d_call: -
cdr3_length: 15
j_call: TRBJ1-1
v_call: TRBV9

cdr3_nt: TGTGCCAGCAGCTTAGCCCTCTGGACCCACCCCTACGAGCAGTACTTC
cdr3_aa: CASSLALWTHPYEQYF
clone_size: -
d_call: -
cdr3_length: 16
j_call: TRBJ2-7
v_call: TRBV7-9

cdr3_nt: TGTGCCAGCGCGAACAGCGTTCTGGATGGCTACACCTTC
cdr3_aa: CASANSVLDGYTF
clone_size: -
d_call: -
cdr3_length: 13
j_call: TRBJ1-2
v_call: TRBV12-3/TRBV12-4

cdr3_nt: TGTGCCAGCAGTTGGGGTGGGGAAGCTTTCTTT
cdr3_aa: CASSWGGEAFF
clone_size: -
d_call: -
cdr3_length: 11
j_call: TRBJ1-1
v_call: TRBV27

cdr3_nt: TGCAGCGTCCTTACTGAGTTTGAAAAACTGTTTTTT
cdr3_aa: CSVLTEFEKLFF
clone_size: -
d_call: -
cdr3_length: 12
j_call: TRBJ1-4
v_call: TRBV29-1

cdr3_nt: TGTGCCAGTAGTATAATAGGCGGCTACACCTTC
cdr3_aa: CASSIIGGYTF
clone_size: -
d_call: -
cdr3_length: 11
j_call: TRBJ1-2
v_call: TRBV19

cdr3_nt: TGTGCCAGCAGCTTGCAGGGGGTGACTGAAGCTTTCTTT
cdr3_aa: CASSLQGVTEAFF
clone_size: few
d_call: TRBD1
cdr3_length: 13
j_call: TRBJ1-1
v_call: TRBV5-4

cdr3_nt: TGTGCCAGTAGTATCCGGCGCGGGACAGGGGGCGCGGGCAATCAGCCCCAGCATTTT
cdr3_aa: CASSIRRGTGGAGNQPQHF
clone_size: -
d_call: TRBD1
cdr3_length: 19
j_call: TRBJ1-5
v_call: TRBV19

cdr3_nt: TGTGCCATCAATACAGGGGTCAATCAGCCCCAGCATTTT
cdr3_aa: CAINTGVNQPQHF
clone_size: once
d_call: TRBD1
cdr3_length: 13
j_call: TRBJ1-5
v_call: TRBV10-3

cdr3_nt: TGCGCCAGCAGCTTGGAGGGACAGGGGGCGAGGGGCTACACCTTC
cdr3_aa: CASSLEGQGARGYTF
clone_size: -
d_call: TRBD1
cdr3_length: 15
j_call: TRBJ1-2
v_call: TRBV5-1

cdr3_nt: TGTGCCAGCAGCTTAGCAATATGGGGACAGGGTAACAATGAGCAGTTCTTC
cdr3_aa: CASSLAIWGQGNNEQFF
clone_size: -
d_call: TRBD1
cdr3_length: 17
j_call: TRBJ2-1
v_call: TRBV11-3

cdr3_nt: TGTGCCAGCTCACCGAATGGGGGGACTGAAGCTTTCTTT
cdr3_aa: CASSPNGGTEAFF
clone_size: -
d_call: -
cdr3_length: 13
j_call: TRBJ1-1
v_call: TRBV18

cdr3_nt: TGTGCCAGCAGTTTAGACAGGGATCAGCCCCAGCATTTT
cdr3_aa: CASSLDRDQPQHF
clone_size: -
d_call: -
cdr3_length: 13
j_call: TRBJ1-5
v_call: TRBV12-3/TRBV12-4

cdr3_nt: TGTGCCAGCAGCTTAGCAGGGGGGGCCACCGGGGAGCTGTTTTTT
cdr3_aa: CASSLAGGATGELFF
clone_size: -
d_call: -
cdr3_length: 15
j_call: TRBJ2-2
v_call: TRBV11-2

cdr3_nt: TGTGCCAGCAGTCCCGGACAGGGAAGGGGTGCGAACACTGAAGCTTTCTTT
cdr3_aa: CASSPGQGRGANTEAFF
clone_size: few
d_call: TRBD1
cdr3_length: 17
j_call: TRBJ1-1
v_call: TRBV27